The rows below give T cell receptor beta chains drawn from one sample of a study of T cell responses to AZD1222 COVID-19 vaccine. Some clones are missing from TCRdb's copy, which holds only in-frame ones; the method was immunoSEQ multiplex PCR. The table records 150,000 to 200,000 clones, nearly 95% of them present only once. Sample: peripheral blood, taken on day 0 of AZD1222 vaccination. The receptors here all came from an adult in good health. Each CDR3 is given with its conserved first and last residue. A D gene is named only where the DNA matches it firmly. Expanded clones are given a class, and other clones once, few, many or no size at all.

j_gene,v_gene,abundance,d_gene,CDR3aa,CDR3nt
TRBJ2-2,TRBV29-1,NA,TRBD1,CSVEVTGANTGELFF,TGCAGCGTTGAAGTAACAGGGGCGAACACCGGGGAGCTGTTTTTT
TRBJ2-5,TRBV13,NA,TRBD1,CASSPETGGGKTQYF,TGTGCCAGCAGCCCGGAGACAGGGGGCGGGAAGACCCAGTACTTC
TRBJ2-3,TRBV7-3,NA,NA,CASSLSVRSTDTQYF,TGTGCCAGCAGCTTATCAGTTAGGAGCACAGATACGCAGTATTTT
TRBJ2-1,TRBV27,NA,NA,CASSSGQDYNEQFF,TGTGCCAGCAGTTCGGGACAAGACTACAATGAGCAGTTCTTC
TRBJ1-3,TRBV7-2,once,NA,CASSLVAAETIYF,TGTGCCAGCAGCTTAGTCGCAGCTGAGACCATATATTTT
TRBJ2-5,TRBV18,NA,TRBD1,CASSPPSRQGGTQYF,TGTGCCAGCTCACCGCCATCTAGACAGGGCGGGACCCAGTACTTC
TRBJ2-7,TRBV6-5,NA,TRBD1,CASGRQGYEQYF,TGTGCCAGCGGGAGACAGGGGTACGAGCAGTACTTC
TRBJ2-7,TRBV28,NA,TRBD2,CASSPLGSGRSYEQYF,TGTGCCAGCAGTCCACTGGGTAGCGGGAGGTCCTACGAGCAGTACTTC
TRBJ2-5,TRBV7-8,NA,NA,CASSLRDTNRDQYF,TGTGCCAGCAGCTTACGGGACACCAATAGGGACCAGTACTTC
TRBJ2-1,TRBV6-6,NA,NA,CASSYSLQYNEQFF,TGTGCCAGCAGTTACTCTTTACAGTACAATGAGCAGTTCTTC
TRBJ2-5,TRBV7-2,few,NA,CASSFQETQYF,TGTGCCAGCAGCTTCCAAGAGACCCAGTACTTC
TRBJ2-7,TRBV18,NA,TRBD1,CASSPGTGGVYEQYF,TGTGCCAGCTCACCAGGGACAGGGGGTGTTTACGAGCAGTACTTC
TRBJ1-6,TRBV18,NA,NA,CASSPFDSRSSYNSPLHF,TGTGCCAGCTCACCATTTGATTCGCGGAGCTCCTATAATTCACCCCTCCACTTT
TRBJ1-5,TRBV7-2,NA,TRBD1,CASSLGQGAGQPQHF,TGTGCCAGCAGCTTAGGTCAGGGGGCCGGGCAGCCCCAGCATTTT
TRBJ1-2,TRBV5-5,NA,TRBD1,CASSSGTGVGGYTF,TGTGCCAGCAGCTCAGGGACAGGCGTCGGCGGCTACACCTTC
TRBJ2-7,TRBV28,NA,NA,CASKTTGGRGLEQYF,TGTGCCAGCAAGACCACGGGAGGACGGGGGCTCGAGCAGTACTTC
TRBJ2-2,TRBV24-1,NA,NA,CATSGAGTFTGELFF,TGTGCCACCAGTGGCGCCGGGACCTTCACCGGGGAGCTGTTTTTT
TRBJ1-6,TRBV13,NA,TRBD1,CASRSTGDPNSPLHF,TGTGCCAGCAGATCGACAGGGGACCCCAATTCACCCCTCCACTTT
TRBJ2-7,TRBV9,NA,TRBD2,CASSVGTSGGPSYEQYF,TGTGCCAGCAGCGTGGGGACTAGCGGGGGCCCCTCCTACGAGCAGTACTTC
TRBJ2-3,TRBV5-1,NA,NA,CASSLDQGGGTDTQYF,TGCGCCAGCAGCTTGGACCAGGGTGGTGGCACAGATACGCAGTATTTT
TRBJ2-3,TRBV24-1,NA,NA,CATSDPTTRASDTQYF,TGTGCCACCAGTGATCCAACGACTAGAGCGTCAGATACGCAGTATTTT
TRBJ2-2,TRBV30,once,NA,CAWSSGAGELFF,TGTGCCTGGAGTTCGGGGGCCGGGGAGCTGTTTTTT
TRBJ1-1,TRBV7-2,NA,TRBD1,CASSLGQAVTEAFF,TGTGCCAGCAGCTTGGGACAGGCGGTCACTGAAGCTTTCTTT
TRBJ2-3,TRBV24-1,NA,NA,CATGTDTQYF,TGTGCCACGGGCACAGATACGCAGTATTTT
TRBJ1-2,TRBV7-2,NA,NA,CASSARGGDYYGYTF,TGTGCCAGCTCCGCAAGAGGAGGGGACTACTATGGCTACACCTTC
TRBJ1-1,TRBV7-9,NA,NA,CASSPRTRLNTEAFF,TGTGCCAGCAGCCCCCGGACAAGACTGAACACTGAAGCTTTCTTT
TRBJ1-4,TRBV28,NA,NA,CASSQGGANEKLFF,TGTGCCAGCAGCCAGGGTGGGGCAAATGAAAAACTGTTTTTT
TRBJ2-4,TRBV6-5,NA,NA,CASSYPTAPKNIQYF,TGTGCCAGCAGTTATCCCACAGCTCCCAAAAACATTCAGTACTTC
TRBJ2-5,TRBV7-9,once,NA,CASNEGLETQYF,TGTGCCAGCAACGAGGGGTTAGAGACCCAGTACTTC